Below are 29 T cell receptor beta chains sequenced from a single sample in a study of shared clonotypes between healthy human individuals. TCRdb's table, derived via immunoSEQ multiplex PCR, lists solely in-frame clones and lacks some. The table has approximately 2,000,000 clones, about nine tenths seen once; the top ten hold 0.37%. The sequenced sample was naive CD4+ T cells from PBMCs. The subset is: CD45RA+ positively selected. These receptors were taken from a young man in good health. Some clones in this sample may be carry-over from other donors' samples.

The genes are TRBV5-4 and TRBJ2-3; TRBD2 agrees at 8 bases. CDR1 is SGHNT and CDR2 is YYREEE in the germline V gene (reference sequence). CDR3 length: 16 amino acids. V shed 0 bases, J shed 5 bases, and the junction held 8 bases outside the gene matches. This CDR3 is CASSLGGTRSEDTQYF. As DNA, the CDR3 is TGTGCCAGCAGCTTGGGCGGGACTAGATCAGAAGATACGCAGTATTTT.

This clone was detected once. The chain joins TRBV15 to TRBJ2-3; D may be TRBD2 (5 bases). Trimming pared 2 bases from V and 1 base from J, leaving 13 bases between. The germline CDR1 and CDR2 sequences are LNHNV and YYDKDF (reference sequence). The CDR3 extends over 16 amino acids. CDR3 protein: CATSRTPGSGTDTQYF. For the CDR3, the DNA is TGTGCCACCAGCAGAACTCCCGGTAGCGGCACAGATACGCAGTATTTT.

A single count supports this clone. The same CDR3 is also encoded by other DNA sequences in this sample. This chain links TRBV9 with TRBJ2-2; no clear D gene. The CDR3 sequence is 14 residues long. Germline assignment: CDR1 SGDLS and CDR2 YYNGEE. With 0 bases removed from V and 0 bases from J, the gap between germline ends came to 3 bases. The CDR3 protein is CASSVDPNTGELFF. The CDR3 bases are TGTGCCAGCAGCGTAGACCCGAACACCGGGGAGCTGTTTTTT. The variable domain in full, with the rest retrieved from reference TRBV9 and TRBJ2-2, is DSGVTQTPKHLITATGQRVTLRCSPRSGDLSVYWYQQSLDQGLQFLIQYYNGEERAKGNILERFSAQQFPDLHSELNLSSLELGDSALYFCASSVDPNTGELFFGEGSRLTVL.

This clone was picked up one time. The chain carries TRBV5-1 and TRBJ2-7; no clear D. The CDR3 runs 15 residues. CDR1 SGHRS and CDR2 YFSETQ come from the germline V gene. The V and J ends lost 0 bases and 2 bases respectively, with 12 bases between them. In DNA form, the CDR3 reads TGCGCCAGCAGCTTGGCTCTCTCGAGTCCCTACGAGCAGTACTTC. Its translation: CASSLALSSPYEQYF.

CDR3 protein: CATAGGPEGEQFF. Here the CDR3 DNA reads TGCGCCACAGCGGGAGGGCCGGAAGGTGAGCAGTTCTTC. This rearrangement joins TRBV5-1 to TRBJ2-1; 10 bases match TRBD2. The CDR3 is made up of 13 amino acids. The germline V gene has CDR1 SGHRS and CDR2 YFSETQ. J was trimmed by 9 bases and V by 9 bases; bases with no gene match: 9. The whole variable domain, filled in from reference TRBV5-1 and TRBJ2-1, reads KAGVTQTPRYLIKTRGQQVTLSCSPISGHRSVSWYQQTPGQGLQFLFEYFSETQRNKGNFPGRFSGRQFSNSRSEMNVSTLELGDSALYLCATAGGPEGEQFFGPGTRLTVL.

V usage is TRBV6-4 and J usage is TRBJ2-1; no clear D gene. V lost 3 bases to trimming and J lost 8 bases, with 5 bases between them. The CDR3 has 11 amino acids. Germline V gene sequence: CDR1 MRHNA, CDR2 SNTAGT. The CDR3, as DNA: TGTGCCAGCAGTGATCCGGATGAGCAGTTCTTC. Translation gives CASSDPDEQFF.

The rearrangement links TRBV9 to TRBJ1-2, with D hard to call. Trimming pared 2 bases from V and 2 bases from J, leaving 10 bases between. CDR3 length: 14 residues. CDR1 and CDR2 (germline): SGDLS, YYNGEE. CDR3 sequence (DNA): TGTGCCAGCAGCGTTCAAAGTCAGAACTATGGCTACACCTTC. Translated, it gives CASSVQSQNYGYTF.

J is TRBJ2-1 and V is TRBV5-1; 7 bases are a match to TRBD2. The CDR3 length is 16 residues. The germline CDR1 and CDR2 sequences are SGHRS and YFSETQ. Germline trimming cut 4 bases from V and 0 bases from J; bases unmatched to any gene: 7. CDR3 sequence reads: CASSASLAASYNEQFF. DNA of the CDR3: TGCGCCAGCAGCGCTTCCCTAGCGGCCTCCTACAATGAGCAGTTCTTC.

The CDR3 is CASSENFNVLHF. The CDR3 DNA reads as TGTGCCAGCAGTGAAAACTTTAATGTCCTCCACTTT. V gene TRBV6-5 combines with J gene TRBJ1-6; D is undetermined. This CDR3 has 12 residues. The V gene's germline CDR1 is MNHEY and CDR2 SVGAGI. Trimming took 5 bases from V and 15 from J, leaving 14 bases between them.

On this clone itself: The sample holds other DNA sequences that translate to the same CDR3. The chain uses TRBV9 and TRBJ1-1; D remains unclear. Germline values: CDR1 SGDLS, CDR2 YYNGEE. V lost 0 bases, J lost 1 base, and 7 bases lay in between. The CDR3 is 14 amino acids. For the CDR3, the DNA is TGTGCCAGCAGCGTAGTTACGGGGAACACTGAAGCTTTCTTT. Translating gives CASSVVTGNTEAFF.

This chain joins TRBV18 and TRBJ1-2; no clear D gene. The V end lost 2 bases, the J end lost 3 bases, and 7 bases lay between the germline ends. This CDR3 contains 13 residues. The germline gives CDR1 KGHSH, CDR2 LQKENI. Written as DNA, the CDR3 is TGTGCCAGCTCACCAATCGCCGACTATGGCTACACCTTC. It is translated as CASSPIADYGYTF.

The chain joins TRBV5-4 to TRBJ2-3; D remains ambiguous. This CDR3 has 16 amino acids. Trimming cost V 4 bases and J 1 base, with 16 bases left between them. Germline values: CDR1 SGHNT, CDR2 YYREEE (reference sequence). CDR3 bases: TGTGCCAGCAGCCCCGGTCCGGAACGAGGCACAGATACGCAGTATTTT. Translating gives CASSPGPERGTDTQYF.

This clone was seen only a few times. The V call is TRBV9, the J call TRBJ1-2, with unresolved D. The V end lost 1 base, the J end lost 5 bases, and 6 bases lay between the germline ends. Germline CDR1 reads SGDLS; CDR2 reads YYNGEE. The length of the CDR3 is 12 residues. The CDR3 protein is CASSVSGYGYTF. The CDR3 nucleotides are TGTGCCAGCAGCGTATCCGGGTATGGCTACACCTTC.

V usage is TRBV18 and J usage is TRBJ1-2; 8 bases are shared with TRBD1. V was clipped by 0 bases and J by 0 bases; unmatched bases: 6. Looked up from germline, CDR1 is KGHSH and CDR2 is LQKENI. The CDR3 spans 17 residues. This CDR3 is CASSPPYGQGSNYGYTF. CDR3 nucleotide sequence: TGTGCCAGCTCACCACCTTACGGACAGGGTTCTAACTATGGCTACACCTTC.

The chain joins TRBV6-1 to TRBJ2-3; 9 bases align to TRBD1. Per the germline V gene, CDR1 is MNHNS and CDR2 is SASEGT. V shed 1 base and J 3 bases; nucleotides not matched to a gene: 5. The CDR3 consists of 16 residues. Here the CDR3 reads CASSEEDRGWTDTQYF. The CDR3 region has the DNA TGTGCCAGCAGTGAAGAGGACAGGGGTTGGACAGATACGCAGTATTTT.

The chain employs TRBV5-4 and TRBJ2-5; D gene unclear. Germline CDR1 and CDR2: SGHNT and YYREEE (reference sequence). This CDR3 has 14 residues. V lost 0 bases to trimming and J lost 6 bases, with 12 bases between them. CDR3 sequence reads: CASSLGSAPQTQYF. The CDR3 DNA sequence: TGTGCCAGCAGCTTGGGCTCGGCGCCCCAGACCCAGTACTTC.

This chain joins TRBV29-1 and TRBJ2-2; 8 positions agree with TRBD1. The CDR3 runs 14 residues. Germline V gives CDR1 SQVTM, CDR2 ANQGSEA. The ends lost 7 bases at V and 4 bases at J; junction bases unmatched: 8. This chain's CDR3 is CSANRGVGTGELFF. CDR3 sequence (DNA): TGCAGCGCTAACAGGGGGGTAGGCACCGGGGAGCTGTTTTTT.

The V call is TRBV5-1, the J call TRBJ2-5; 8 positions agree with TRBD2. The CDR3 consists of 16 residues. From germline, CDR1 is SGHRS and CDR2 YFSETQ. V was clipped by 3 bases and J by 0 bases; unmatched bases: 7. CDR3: CASSSITSGHQETQYF. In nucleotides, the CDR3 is TGCGCCAGCAGCTCGATCACTAGCGGACACCAAGAGACCCAGTACTTC.

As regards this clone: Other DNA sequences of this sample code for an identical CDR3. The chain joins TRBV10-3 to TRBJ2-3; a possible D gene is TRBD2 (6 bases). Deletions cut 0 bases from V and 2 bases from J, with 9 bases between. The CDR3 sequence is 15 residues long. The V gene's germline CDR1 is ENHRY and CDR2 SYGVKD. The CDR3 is CAISESSGSTDTQYF. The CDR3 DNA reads TGTGCCATCAGTGAGTCTAGCGGATCCACAGATACGCAGTATTTT.

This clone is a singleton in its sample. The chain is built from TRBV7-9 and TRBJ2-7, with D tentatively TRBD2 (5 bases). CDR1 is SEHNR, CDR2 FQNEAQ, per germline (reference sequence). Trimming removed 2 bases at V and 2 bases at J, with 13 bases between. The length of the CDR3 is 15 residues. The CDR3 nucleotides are TGTGCCAGCAGCTTAACCGGCAGCGGCACCTACGAGCAGTACTTC. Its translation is CASSLTGSGTYEQYF.

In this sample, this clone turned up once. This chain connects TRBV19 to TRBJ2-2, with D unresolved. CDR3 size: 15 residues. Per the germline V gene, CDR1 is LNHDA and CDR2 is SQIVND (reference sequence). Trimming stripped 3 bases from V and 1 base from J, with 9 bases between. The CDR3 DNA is TGTGCCAGTAGTATTAGGGCAGAGAACACCGGGGAGCTGTTTTTT. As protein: CASSIRAENTGELFF.

The CDR3 loop reads CATSRDNRQGQPQHF. In nucleotides, the CDR3 is TGTGCCACCAGCAGAGATAACCGGCAGGGTCAGCCCCAGCATTTT. The chain carries TRBV15 and TRBJ1-5, with D possibly matching TRBD1 (5 bases). This CDR3 has 15 residues. The V end was cut by 0 bases, the J end by 6 bases, with 12 bases between. Germline-derived CDR1 and CDR2 are LNHNV and YYDKDF (reference sequence).

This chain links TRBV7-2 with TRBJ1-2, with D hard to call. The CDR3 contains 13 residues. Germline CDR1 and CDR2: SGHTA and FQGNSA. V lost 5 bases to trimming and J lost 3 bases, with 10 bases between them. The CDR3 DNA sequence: TGTGCCAGCAGCGCCCCGCCGTACTATGGCTACACCTTC. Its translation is CASSAPPYYGYTF.

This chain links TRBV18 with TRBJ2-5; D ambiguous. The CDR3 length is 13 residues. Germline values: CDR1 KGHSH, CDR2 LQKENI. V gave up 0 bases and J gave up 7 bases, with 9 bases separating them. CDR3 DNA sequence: TGTGCCAGCTCACCACCAACTATATGGACCCAGTACTTC. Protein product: CASSPPTIWTQYF.

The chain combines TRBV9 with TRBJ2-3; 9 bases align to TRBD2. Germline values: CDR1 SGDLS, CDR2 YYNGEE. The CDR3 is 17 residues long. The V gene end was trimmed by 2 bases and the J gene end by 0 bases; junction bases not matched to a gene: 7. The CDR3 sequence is CASSVAVAGASTDTQYF. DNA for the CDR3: TGTGCCAGCAGCGTCGCGGTAGCGGGGGCTAGCACAGATACGCAGTATTTT.

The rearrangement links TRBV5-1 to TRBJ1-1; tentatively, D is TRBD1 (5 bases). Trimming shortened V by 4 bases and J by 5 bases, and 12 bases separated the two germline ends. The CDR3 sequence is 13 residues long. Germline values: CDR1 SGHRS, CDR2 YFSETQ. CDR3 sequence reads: CASSTGGKTEAFF. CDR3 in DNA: TGCGCCAGCAGCACCGGGGGAAAAACTGAAGCTTTCTTT.

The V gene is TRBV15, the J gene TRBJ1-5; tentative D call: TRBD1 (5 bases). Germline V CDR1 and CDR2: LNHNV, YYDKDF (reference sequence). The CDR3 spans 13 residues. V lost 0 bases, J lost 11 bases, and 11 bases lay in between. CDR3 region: CATSREAGRAQHF. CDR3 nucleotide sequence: TGTGCCACCAGCAGAGAGGCAGGGCGGGCCCAGCATTTT.

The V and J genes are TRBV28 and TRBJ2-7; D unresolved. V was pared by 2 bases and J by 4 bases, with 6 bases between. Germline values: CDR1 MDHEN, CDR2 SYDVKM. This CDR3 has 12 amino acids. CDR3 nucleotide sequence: TGTGCCAGCAGTTTAACCCAGTACGAGCAGTACTTC. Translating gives CASSLTQYEQYF.

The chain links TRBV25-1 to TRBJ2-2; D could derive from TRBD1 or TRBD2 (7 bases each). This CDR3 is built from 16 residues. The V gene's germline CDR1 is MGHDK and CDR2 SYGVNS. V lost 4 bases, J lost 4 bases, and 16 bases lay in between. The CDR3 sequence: CASSAGRGLSTGELFF. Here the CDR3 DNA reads TGTGCCAGCAGTGCTGGGAGGGGGCTAAGCACCGGGGAGCTGTTTTTT.